The 22 T cell receptor beta chains listed next were all sequenced from one sample in a study of T cell responses to AZD1222 COVID-19 vaccine. Clones were read by immunoSEQ multiplex PCR, and TCRdb kept only the in-frame ones, dropping some. The table lists roughly 140,000 clones, around 88% of them singletons, with approximately 15% in the top ten. The specimen was peripheral blood, collected on day 0 of AZD1222 vaccination. Receptors were obtained from an adult in good health.

The chain carries TRBV5-4 and TRBJ2-7; 8 bases match TRBD2. J was trimmed by 5 bases and V by 2 bases; bases with no gene match: 3. The CDR3 contains 13 residues. Germline lookup yields CDR1 SGHNT and CDR2 YYREEE (reference sequence). The CDR3 sequence is CASSFGGGDEQYF. CDR3 in DNA: TGTGCCAGCAGCTTCGGGGGGGGCGACGAGCAGTACTTC.

Regarding this clone: In this CDR3 the conserved last residue, phenylalanine or tryptophan, is missing, so a read error is likely. The limits of the CDR3 on the DNA are not certain, so only TCRdb's listed CDR3 is given. This rearrangement joins TRBV24-1 to TRBJ1-1; the table's D call, TRBD1, was not checked against the DNA. The CDR3 adds up to 13 amino acids, both ends counted. Per germline, CDR1 KGHDR and CDR2 SFDVKD. The CDR3 region is CATSDLRQGGFSS.

This clone has a handful of counts. DNA of the CDR3: TGTGCCAGCAGTTTTGCTCAGAGCTATGGCTACACCTTC. Residues: CASSFAQSYGYTF. The V and J genes are TRBV12-3 or TRBV12-4 and TRBJ1-2; D is undetermined. The ends were cut back, 3 bases at V and 4 bases at J, with 9 bases in the middle. The CDR3 spans 13 residues.

The rearrangement joins TRBV6-4 to TRBJ2-2; D gene uncertain. This CDR3 has 13 residues. Germline loops: CDR1 MRHNA, CDR2 SNTAGT. Trimming stripped 0 bases from V and 4 bases from J, with 3 bases between. The chain's CDR3 is CASSDSGTGELFF. CDR3 coding DNA: TGTGCCAGCAGTGACTCTGGCACCGGGGAGCTGTTTTTT.

This rearrangement joins TRBV4-2 to TRBJ2-3, with D perhaps matching TRBD2 (6 bases). V lost 1 base, J lost 2 bases, and 13 bases lay in between. This CDR3 comprises 16 residues. In germline, CDR1 is LGHNA, CDR2 YNFKEQ. The DNA of the CDR3 is TGTGCCAGCAGCCAAGTCCCGAGGGACTCCACAGATACGCAGTATTTT. It yields the protein CASSQVPRDSTDTQYF.

The chain combines TRBV6-5 with TRBJ1-1; a possible D gene is TRBD1 (6 bases). CDR3 length: 13 residues. Germline values: CDR1 MNHEY, CDR2 SVGAGI. The V gene lost 7 bases and the J gene lost 2 bases, with 11 bases spanning the gap. CDR3 protein: CASNRALNTEAFF. CDR3 sequence (DNA): TGTGCCAGCAACAGGGCTTTAAACACTGAAGCTTTCTTT.

This chain connects TRBV28 to TRBJ1-1; D call uncertain. Germline CDR1 reads MDHEN; CDR2 reads SYDVKM. The length of the CDR3 is 14 residues. V shed 7 bases and J shed 5 bases, with 17 bases lying between them. In nucleotides, the CDR3 is TGTGCCAGCACTCTGCCCAGAAGGGAGACTGAAGCTTTCTTT. Translated, it gives CASTLPRRETEAFF.

The V and J genes are TRBV5-4 and TRBJ2-7; 10 bases line up with TRBD2. This CDR3 comprises 16 residues. V dropped 3 bases and J dropped 7; count of bases not matched to a gene: 13. Per germline, CDR1 SGHNT and CDR2 YYREEE (reference sequence). CDR3: CASSSRPGLASWEQYF. CDR3 bases: TGTGCCAGCAGCTCTAGACCGGGACTAGCGTCGTGGGAGCAGTACTTC.

The rearrangement uses TRBV4-1 and TRBJ2-3, with 10 bases lining up with TRBD1. This CDR3 is built from 20 residues. CDR1 and CDR2 from the germline V gene are MGHRA and YSYEKL. The V segment lost 4 bases and the J segment 0 bases; nucleotides outside the gene matches: 16. CDR3 region: CASSPPGQGSSRGSTDTQYF. The CDR3 DNA reads as TGCGCCAGCAGCCCACCGGGACAGGGGTCTTCAAGGGGGAGCACAGATACGCAGTATTTT.

J is TRBJ2-7 and V is TRBV10-2; 8 bases are shared with TRBD1. The CDR3 runs to 14 residues. Germline loops: CDR1 WSHSY, CDR2 SAAADI. Unmatched junction bases numbered 6, after V lost 0 bases and J lost 8 bases. In DNA form, the CDR3 reads TGCGCCAGCAGTGAGTCATTCAGGGGGCGCAAGCAGTACTTC. This codes for CASSESFRGRKQYF.

The chain has TRBV28 and TRBJ2-7, with TRBD1 identical over 11 bases. The CDR3 covers 16 residues. V shed 5 bases and J 4 bases; nucleotides not matched to a gene: 10. Germline V gives CDR1 MDHEN, CDR2 SYDVKM. DNA of the CDR3: TGTGCCAGCAGTGGGGGGGGCGGACAGGGGGCGTACGAGCAGTACTTC. Protein sequence: CASSGGGGQGAYEQYF. Full variable domain (missing parts from reference TRBV28 and TRBJ2-7): DVKVTQSSRYLVKRTGEKVFLECVQDMDHENMFWYRQDPGLGLRLIYFSYDVKMKEKGDIPEGYSVSREKKERFSLILESASTNQTSMYLCASSGGGGQGAYEQYFGPGTRLTVT.

V usage is TRBV11-2 and J usage is TRBJ1-5; D remains ambiguous. V lost 5 bases and J lost 10, with 15 bases in between. CDR1 is SGHAT, CDR2 FQNNGV, per germline. CDR3 length: 13 amino acids. The CDR3 sequence: CASSPGLGSPQHF. The DNA for the CDR3 is TGTGCCAGCAGCCCTGGACTAGGTAGTCCCCAGCATTTT.

As for this clone: Other DNA sequences in this specimen translate into the identical CDR3. The rearrangement uses TRBV12-3 or TRBV12-4 and TRBJ1-5; D ambiguous. The CDR3 consists of 13 residues. The V gene lost 3 bases and the J gene lost 4 bases, with 7 bases spanning the gap. CDR3 bases: TGTGCCAGCAGTTTTTCCGGTAATCAGCCCCAGCATTTT. Translating it yields CASSFSGNQPQHF.

The V call is TRBV9, the J call TRBJ1-5; D is unresolved. Germline lookup yields CDR1 SGDLS and CDR2 YYNGEE. CDR3 length: 15 residues. V shed 0 bases and J shed 3 bases, with 10 bases lying between them. The CDR3 here is CASSVGAETNQPQHF. The CDR3 nucleotides read TGTGCCAGCAGCGTAGGTGCAGAAACCAATCAGCCCCAGCATTTT. Complete variable domain (other parts from reference TRBV9 and TRBJ1-5): DSGVTQTPKHLITATGQRVTLRCSPRSGDLSVYWYQQSLDQGLQFLIQYYNGEERAKGNILERFSAQQFPDLHSELNLSSLELGDSALYFCASSVGAETNQPQHFGDGTRLSIL.

The chain joins TRBV10-3 to TRBJ1-5; D is perhaps TRBD1 (5 bases). V was trimmed by 0 bases and J by 2 bases, leaving 5 bases between them. There are 14 residues in the CDR3. Germline V lookup: CDR1 ENHRY, CDR2 SYGVKD. The CDR3 DNA sequence: TGTGCCATCAGTGAGTCGGGGGGCAATCAGCCCCAGCATTTT. This encodes CAISESGGNQPQHF.

The rearrangement uses TRBV3-1 (or the pseudogene TRBV3-2) and TRBJ1-2; the D gene is possibly TRBD1 (6 bases). CDR3 length equals 14 residues. Germline V CDR1 and CDR2: LGHDT, YNNKEL (reference sequence). V shed 4 bases and J shed 10 bases, with 19 bases lying between them. CDR3 bases: TGTGCCAGCAGCCCCCGCCGACAGGAGCAGGACTACACCTTC. It yields the protein CASSPRRQEQDYTF.

This clone was detected once. The rearrangement links TRBV19 to TRBJ1-2; TRBD1 is a possible D gene (6 bases). This CDR3 contains 14 residues. The ends were cut back, 6 bases at V and 2 bases at J, with 13 bases in the middle. Germline CDR1 is LNHDA and CDR2 is SQIVND (reference sequence). The CDR3: CASSQGTENYGYTF. CDR3 sequence (DNA): TGTGCCAGTAGCCAGGGGACGGAAAACTATGGCTACACCTTC. The variable domain in full, completed from reference TRBV19 and TRBJ1-2, reads DGGITQSPKYLFRKEGQNVTLSCEQNLNHDAMYWYRQDPGQGLRLIYYSQIVNDFQKGDIAEGYSVSREKKESFPLTVTSAQKNPTAFYLCASSQGTENYGYTFGSGTRLTVV.

This chain uses TRBV11-2 with TRBJ2-7; no clear D gene. Germline V gene data show CDR1 as SGHAT and CDR2 as FQNNGV. The ends were cut back, 2 bases at V and 2 bases at J, with 10 bases in the middle. This CDR3 has 14 residues. The CDR3 loop reads CASSLRRQAYEQYF. The CDR3 nucleotides are TGTGCCAGCAGCTTAAGGCGGCAGGCCTACGAGCAGTACTTC. Drawing the rest from reference TRBV11-2 and TRBJ2-7, the complete variable domain is EAGVAQSPRYKIIEKRQSVAFWCNPISGHATLYWYQQILGQGPKLLIQFQNNGVVDDSQLPKDRFSAERLKGVDSTLKIQPAKLEDSAVYLCASSLRRQAYEQYFGPGTRLTVT.

The genes are TRBV11-3 and TRBJ2-7; D ambiguous. Germline CDR1 is SGHNT and CDR2 is YENEEA. V lost 8 bases and J lost 3, with 11 bases in between. The CDR3 is 12 amino acids. CDR3 region: CASPELGYEQYF. In nucleotides, the CDR3 is TGTGCCAGCCCCGAACTTGGCTACGAGCAGTACTTC.

In its sample, this clone was seen once. This chain connects TRBV2 to TRBJ1-1, with D hard to call. CDR3 length equals 13 residues. V was pared by 6 bases and J by 1 base, with 9 bases between. Germline lookup yields CDR1 SNHLY and CDR2 FYNNEI. For the CDR3, the DNA is TGTGCCAGCAGACCCAGACGGAACACTGAAGCTTTCTTT. It translates to CASRPRRNTEAFF.

The sample holds one count of this clone. The V call is TRBV11-2, the J call TRBJ1-4; D remains ambiguous. There are 15 residues in the CDR3. In germline, CDR1 is SGHAT, CDR2 FQNNGV. V lost 2 bases and J 0 bases, leaving 7 bases between the germline ends. DNA for the CDR3: TGTGCCAGCAGCTTAAGGTTTACAACTAATGAAAAACTGTTTTTT. Translated: CASSLRFTTNEKLFF.

The CDR3 is CASNPDRQGRSEQYF. The DNA of the CDR3 is TGTGCCAGCAACCCCGACCGACAGGGCCGCTCCGAGCAGTACTTC. The gene calls are TRBV6-2 or TRBV6-3 and TRBJ2-7, with 7 nucleotides matching TRBD1. Germline CDR1 MNHEY, CDR2 SVGEGT. After removal of 7 bases from V and 6 bases from J, the junction contained 15 bases not matched to a gene. CDR3 length equals 15 residues.